Reported below is one T cell receptor beta chain. No antigen is known for it. These data belong to a study of cytomegalovirus exposure and HLA in healthy donors. On the study more broadly: Among a few hundred genotyped donors, around 80% fell in the Caucasian-associated ancestry cluster.

V was shortened by 3 bases and J by 0 bases, with 8 bases between the two germline ends. The CDR3 has 14 amino acids. The germline CDR1 and CDR2 sequences are MDHEN and SYDVKM. The PCR contained 60 Vbeta and 13 Jbeta primers. Profiled with immunoSEQ multiplex PCR; TCRdb holds only in-frame clones, not every one. Of around 200,000 clones detected, over 75% appear once; the ten largest clones hold roughly 3%. Whole-study findings and limits: For most subjects, TCR beta sequences were reported to predict HLA-A and HLA-B alleles with accuracy.

The chain recombines TRBV28 with TRBJ1-2; D call uncertain. The sample was PBMCs. The sequence came from a female donor in good health and CMV-seronegative. In DNA, the CDR3 is TGTGCCAGCAGTTTCAGCGGGTCTAACTATGGCTACACCTTC. This sequence encodes CASSFSGSNYGYTF.